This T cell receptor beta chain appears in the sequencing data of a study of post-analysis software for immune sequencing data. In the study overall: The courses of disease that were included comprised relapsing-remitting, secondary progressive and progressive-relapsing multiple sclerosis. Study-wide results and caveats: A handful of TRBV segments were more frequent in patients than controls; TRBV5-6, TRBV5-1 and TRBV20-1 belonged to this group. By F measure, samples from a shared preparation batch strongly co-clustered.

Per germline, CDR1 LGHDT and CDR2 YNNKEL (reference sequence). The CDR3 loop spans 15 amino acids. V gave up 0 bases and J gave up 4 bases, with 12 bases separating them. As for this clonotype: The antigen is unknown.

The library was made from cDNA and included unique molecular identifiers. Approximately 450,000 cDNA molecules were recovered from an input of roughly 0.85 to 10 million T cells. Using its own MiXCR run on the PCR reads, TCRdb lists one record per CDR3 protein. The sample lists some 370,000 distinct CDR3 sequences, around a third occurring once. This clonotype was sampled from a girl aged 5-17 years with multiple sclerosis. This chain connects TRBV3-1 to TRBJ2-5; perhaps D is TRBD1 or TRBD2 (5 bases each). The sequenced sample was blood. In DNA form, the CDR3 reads TGTGCCAGCAGCCAAGATGGGGGATTGCGAGAGACCCAGTACTTC. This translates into CASSQDGGLRETQYF.